The clone carrying this T cell receptor (beta chain) was seen only once. An even split of each subset's genomic DNA across several immunoSEQ plates was performed. TCRdb's table, derived via immunoSEQ multiplex PCR, lists solely in-frame clones and lacks some. The table includes some 2,500,000 clones, more than 85% detected once. This sample is drawn from a study of shared clonotypes between healthy human individuals. About the research overall: Three plates were used per donor for CD4 naive, three for CD4 memory, two for CD8 naive and one for CD8 memory.

The CDR3 has 14 residues. The J segment lost 4 bases and the V segment lost 6 bases, leaving 6 bases of the junction unmatched. Germline V lookup: CDR1 MDHEN, CDR2 SYDVKM. Caucasian adults living in Nashville, Tennessee, provided all samples. The study separated CD4+ cells into CD45RA+ naive and CD45RA-negative memory subsets. V gene TRBV28 combines with J gene TRBJ2-7; 10 bases match TRBD1. This TCR derives from a man aged 18 to 29 in good health. Some clones in this sample may be carry-over from other donors' samples. What was sequenced was naive CD4+ T cells from PBMCs. Stated subset: CD45RA+ positively selected. DNA for the CDR3: TGTGCCAGCAGACGACAGGGGGCGCCGTACGAGCAGTACTTC. Translated, it gives CASRRQGAPYEQYF.